The sequence of this TCR beta chain was determined in a study of Tregs in tolerant kidney transplant recipients. Findings and limits, study-wide: The small number of patients limits these findings pending further validation.

With 8 bases clipped from V and 1 base from J, the junction kept 17 bases outside the gene matches. The length of the CDR3 is 19 residues. The germline V gene encodes CDR1 SGHAT and CDR2 FQNNGV. The table came from immunoSEQ multiplex PCR; TCRdb's copy has only in-frame clones and leaves some out. The sample holds 200,000 to 300,000 clones; roughly 84% are singletons and the top ten take about 0.58%. Details on this clone: The target antigen is unknown.

Sequencing was done on a sample of CD4+ T cells from blood. The gene calls are TRBV11-2 and TRBJ2-3, with TRBD1 matching 11 bases. The sequence came from a human donor in good health. CDR3 DNA sequence: TGTGCCAGCCGTCCTTGGTTGGACAGGGGGCAACGAGGCACAGATACGCAGTATTTT. Translation gives CASRPWLDRGQRGTDTQYF.